This is a list of T cell receptor beta chains from one sample in a study of early T cells in non-severe SARS-CoV-2 infection. Each CDR3 protein gets one entry after TCRdb re-called the 5' RACE reads with MiXCR. The sample lists fewer than 100,000 distinct CDR3 sequences; roughly a sixth were seen once. Sequences were obtained from whole blood. The receptor set was obtained from an adult who was a healthcare worker with PCR-confirmed SARS-CoV-2 infection or an uninfected control (not recorded which). Both conserved end residues are part of each CDR3. A D gene is named only where the DNA matches it firmly. Size is omitted from some rows. Given values are once, few, many or a class for expanded clones.

clone size,D gene,J gene,V gene,CDR3 length,CDR3 DNA,CDR3 protein
.,TRBD1,TRBJ2-5,TRBV5-1,15,TGCGCCAGCAGCATCGGACAGGGGGCATTGGAGACCCAGTACTTC,CASSIGQGALETQYF
few,TRBD2,TRBJ2-1,TRBV7-9,16,TGTGCCAGCAGCTTTAGAGCGGGAGGGCCGGGCAATGAGCAGTTCTTC,CASSFRAGGPGNEQFF
.,.,TRBJ2-2,TRBV12-3/TRBV12-4,13,TGTGCCAGCAGTTTAGAAGGGACCGCTAGGCTGTTTTTT,CASSLEGTARLFF
many,.,TRBJ2-1,TRBV5-1,13,TGCGCCAGCAGCTTGAGAGTTCTTAATGAGCAGTTCTTC,CASSLRVLNEQFF
.,TRBD1,TRBJ2-6,TRBV7-6,21,TGTGCCAGCAGCCTTTTCCCCCTCCGGGACAGGGTATCGTTGGGGGCCAACGTCCTGACTTTC,CASSLFPLRDRVSLGANVLTF
few,.,TRBJ2-1,TRBV18,16,TGTGCCAGCTCACCCATGCAGGGGCCGTCCTACAATGAGCAGTTCTTC,CASSPMQGPSYNEQFF
few,.,TRBJ2-4,TRBV29-1,15,TGCAGCGTTGAAGTCCCACCACTAGCCAAAAACATTCAGTACTTC,CSVEVPPLAKNIQYF
few,TRBD1,TRBJ2-7,TRBV18,14,TGTGCCAGCTCCACGGACAGGAGCTCCTACGAGCAGTACTTC,CASSTDRSSYEQYF
.,.,TRBJ2-7,TRBV7-9,16,TGTGCCAGCAGCTTAGAAGGTGGACTCCCCCCCTACGAGCAGTACTTC,CASSLEGGLPPYEQYF
many,.,TRBJ2-5,TRBV24-1,14,TGTGCCACCAGTGATCCTGGACAGCAAGAGACCCAGTACTTC,CATSDPGQQETQYF
.,TRBD2,TRBJ2-5,TRBV29-1,13,TGCAGCGTCGGAAGCGGGGGTTCAGAGACCCAGTACTTC,CSVGSGGSETQYF
.,.,TRBJ1-1,TRBV7-9,15,TGTGCCAGCAGCTTCCAATCCGACAGGCCGGGTGAAGCTTTCTTT,CASSFQSDRPGEAFF
.,TRBD2,TRBJ2-3,TRBV29-1,14,TGCAGCGTTTTGCAAGCGGGAGTCCCAGATACGCAGTATTTT,CSVLQAGVPDTQYF
.,TRBD2,TRBJ2-7,TRBV20-1,13,TGCAGCTTCCGGGACGGGGGGAGCAACGAGCAGTACTTC,CSFRDGGSNEQYF
few,.,TRBJ2-7,TRBV5-1,14,TGCGCCAGCAGCTTGGATTCAGTCTCCTACGAGCAGTACTTC,CASSLDSVSYEQYF
few,.,TRBJ2-5,TRBV5-6,13,TGTGCCAGCAGCTTGGATCCAGGGGAGACCCAGTACTTC,CASSLDPGETQYF
many,.,TRBJ2-1,TRBV20-1,12,TGCAGTGCTAGCCCCAGCGGGAATGAGCAGTTCTTC,CSASPSGNEQFF
.,.,TRBJ2-1,TRBV10-2,13,TGCGCCAGCAGTGGGACAGCCTACAATGAGCAGTTCTTC,CASSGTAYNEQFF
few,.,TRBJ2-1,TRBV3-1,14,TGTGCCAGCAGCCAAGGGACCACTCGCAATGAGCAGTTCTTC,CASSQGTTRNEQFF
few,TRBD1,TRBJ1-1,TRBV6-4,12,TGTGCCAGGGACAGGGGATGGACTGAAGCTTTCTTT,CARDRGWTEAFF
.,.,TRBJ1-2,TRBV7-9,15,TGTGCCAGCAGCTTAGGGACAGTTCCGGCCTATGGCTACACCTTC,CASSLGTVPAYGYTF
few,.,TRBJ1-2,TRBV28,12,TGTGCCAGCTTGACAGCAAACTATGGCTACACCTTC,CASLTANYGYTF
few,.,TRBJ2-1,TRBV27,15,TGTGCCAGCAGTTTATCAGGGGGTTCCTACAATGAGCAGTTCTTC,CASSLSGGSYNEQFF
many,.,TRBJ1-1,TRBV12-3/TRBV12-4,15,TGTGCCAGCAGTTTAGCTAGGGGCTTGGGCACTGAAGCTTTCTTT,CASSLARGLGTEAFF
many,.,TRBJ2-1,TRBV5-4,17,TGTGCCAGCAGCTTGAAGGTAGGCAGGGAATCCTACAATGAGCAGTTCTTC,CASSLKVGRESYNEQFF
.,.,TRBJ2-1,TRBV21-1,12,TGTGCCAGCAGCGGGGGGGACAATGAGCAGTTCTTC,CASSGGDNEQFF
.,.,TRBJ1-1,TRBV6-2/TRBV6-3,13,TGTGCCAGCAGCTTGGACAGCTACACTGAAGCTTTCTTT,CASSLDSYTEAFF
.,.,TRBJ2-5,TRBV30,11,TGTGCCTGGAGTGCGAAAGAGACCCAGTACTTC,CAWSAKETQYF
medium-sized,TRBD2,TRBJ2-3,TRBV6-2/TRBV6-3,18,TGTGCCAGCAGTCCACCGGGACTAGCGGGGGGCCCTGGAGATACGCAGTATTTT,CASSPPGLAGGPGDTQYF
.,TRBD1,TRBJ2-7,TRBV18,14,TGTGCCAGCTCAAGGGCAGGGGGCGAGTACGAGCAGTACTTC,CASSRAGGEYEQYF
.,.,TRBJ2-5,TRBV20-1,14,TGCAGTGCCCCCAAGGCAGGGGCACACGAGACCCAGTACTTC,CSAPKAGAHETQYF
.,.,TRBJ2-7,TRBV6-5,14,TGTGCCAGCAGTTACAGGGACACTGGGTACGAGCAGTACTTC,CASSYRDTGYEQYF